The sequence of this T cell receptor beta chain was determined in a study of early T cells in non-severe SARS-CoV-2 infection. Study-level findings and limits: Clonotype matching in VDJdb favored anti-spike CD8 responses and did not capture private and CD4 specificities.

This clonotype was observed a handful of times. The antigen is undetermined. Unique molecular identifiers (one per individual cDNA molecule) were attached. TCRdb called the 5' RACE reads again in MiXCR, with one record for every CDR3 protein. The sample lists more than 65,000 distinct CDR3 sequences; roughly 12% were seen once. Sample: whole blood, taken at baseline. The receptor comes from an adult who was a healthcare worker with PCR-confirmed SARS-CoV-2 infection or an uninfected control (not recorded which).

CDR3 coding DNA: TGCGCCAGCAGCTTGTCTGCTACCCACGAGCAGTACTTC. Encoded protein: CASSLSATHEQYF. The genes are TRBV5-1 and TRBJ2-7; D uncertain. V was shortened by 1 base and J by 5 bases, with 10 bases between the two germline ends. Germline V CDR1 and CDR2: SGHRS, YFSETQ. This CDR3 has 13 residues.